This T cell receptor beta chain was found in a study of OX40 agonist ivuxolimab in advanced cancers. The wider study: Prior therapy, whether anti-PD-1, anti-PD-L1 or anti-CTLA-4, was allowed, and roughly 40% had some.

As regards this clone: The antigen remains undetermined.

General observations from the study: No determination was made of the antigen specificity of the expanded peripheral T cells. Clonal expansion by week 6 occurred in CD4+ and CD8+ blood T cells (at 0.1 to 3.0 mg/kg). Among the lowest peripheral clonal expansion occurred in 0.1-3.0 mg/kg partial responders.

TCRdb keeps only in-frame clones here, not all; method: immunoSEQ multiplex PCR. The sample records 100,000 to 150,000 clones, 92% being singletons. The source was CD4+ or CD8+ T cells sorted from blood, collected in a trial of the OX40 agonist ivuxolimab. This clonotype was obtained from an adult with an advanced solid tumor such as melanoma, head and neck, liver or kidney cancer.

CDR3 sequence reads: CASRLLPAGGFTEAFF. The CDR3 DNA sequence: TGTGCCAGCAGGCTCCTTCCGGCAGGGGGCTTCACTGAAGCTTTCTTT. This sequence joins TRBV14 and TRBJ1-1, with TRBD1 matching over 8 bases. CDR1 SGHDN and CDR2 FVKESK come from the germline V gene. The J segment lost 4 bases and the V segment lost 6 bases, leaving 13 bases of the junction unmatched. The CDR3 covers 16 residues.